A single sample gave rise to the 21 T cell receptor beta chains below, sequenced in a study of regulatory T cells in long-lasting Graves disease. Relying on iRepertoire HTBI primers and Arm-PCR of CDR3 regions, the team built TCR beta libraries. TCRdb analysed the multiplex PCR reads with MiXCR anew, one entry per CDR3 protein. Of a few hundred thousand distinct CDR3 sequences in the sample, 20% were seen once. Sample time point: newly diagnosed GD, antithyroid drugs for less than 3 months. Researchers made the TCR library from RNA that was extracted from PBMCs. The input for sequencing was peripheral blood mononuclear cells (PBMCs), taken at new diagnosis, from a patient treated with antithyroid drugs. Every receptor here comes from a female donor with Graves disease.

This clonotype was seen many times. The rearrangement links TRBV20-1 to TRBJ2-3, with 10 positions matching TRBD1. Germline V lookup: CDR1 DFQATT, CDR2 SNEGSKA (reference sequence). The CDR3 has 13 residues. CDR3 sequence reads: CSADRGQTDTQYF. CDR3 DNA: TGCAGCGCAGACAGGGGGCAGACAGATACGCAGTATTTT.

This clonotype has a count of ten or more. The chain carries TRBV28 and TRBJ2-1, with a tentative D call TRBD2 (6 bases). V was shortened by 5 bases and J by 8 bases, with 19 bases between the two germline ends. The germline gives CDR1 MDHEN, CDR2 SYDVKM. The CDR3 extends over 15 amino acids. Written as DNA, the CDR3 is TGTGCCAGCAGTATGCGGGGCAGAGCCATTGATGAGCAGTTCTTC. Translated, it gives CASSMRGRAIDEQFF. Full variable domain (missing parts from reference TRBV28 and TRBJ2-1): DVKVTQSSRYLVKRTGEKVFLECVQDMDHENMFWYRQDPGLGLRLIYFSYDVKMKEKGDIPEGYSVSREKKERFSLILESASTNQTSMYLCASSMRGRAIDEQFFGPGTRLTVL.

This clonotype showed up many times. The CDR3 bases are TGTGCCAGCAGTTTGGGACAGATGTATGGCTACACCTTC. Amino acids: CASSLGQMYGYTF. The genes are TRBV28 and TRBJ1-2; 7 bases are shared with TRBD1. The CDR3 is 13 residues long. Germline V gene data show CDR1 as MDHEN and CDR2 as SYDVKM. With 3 bases clipped from V and 5 bases from J, the junction kept 3 bases outside the gene matches.

This clonotype occurred a few times. The chain combines TRBV3-1 with TRBJ2-7; 10 nucleotides align to TRBD2. V gave up 6 bases and J gave up 4 bases; unmatched junction bases: 6. This CDR3 has 14 amino acids. Germline CDR1 LGHDT, CDR2 YNNKEL (reference sequence). DNA of the CDR3: TGTGCCAGCAGGACCAGCGGGAGGGGGTACGAGCAGTACTTC. This translates into CASRTSGRGYEQYF.

In this sample, this clonotype turned up many times. This rearrangement joins TRBV11-2 to TRBJ2-2; D remains ambiguous. Germline CDR1 and CDR2: SGHAT and FQNNGV. Trimming took 5 bases from V and 7 from J, leaving 14 bases between them. This CDR3 is built from 14 residues. CDR3: CASSSPRAGGELFF. The CDR3 nucleotides read TGTGCCAGCAGCAGCCCCCGTGCTGGCGGGGAGCTGTTTTTT.

In its sample, this clonotype was seen many times. The rearrangement links TRBV19 to TRBJ1-5, with 10 positions matching TRBD1. Germline V lookup: CDR1 LNHDA, CDR2 SQIVND (reference sequence). The CDR3 spans 16 residues. V lost 4 bases and J lost 5; bases outside the gene matches: 8. CDR3 region: CASSKGDRGLYQPQHF. The CDR3 DNA sequence: TGTGCCAGTAGTAAGGGGGACAGGGGCTTATATCAGCCCCAGCATTTT.

This clonotype was picked up many times. The chain has TRBV28 and TRBJ1-5; maybe TRBD1 (6 bases). CDR1 is MDHEN, CDR2 SYDVKM, per germline. The CDR3 contains 15 residues. Trimming left V 2 bases short and J 5 bases short, with 13 bases between. In DNA, the CDR3 is TGTGCCAGCAGTTTAGTCAGGGGTCTGGATCAGCCCCAGCATTTT. Amino acid sequence: CASSLVRGLDQPQHF.

The chain links TRBV20-1 to TRBJ2-3; 10 bases line up with TRBD2. The ends lost 5 bases at V and 4 bases at J; junction bases unmatched: 12. Germline V CDR1 and CDR2: DFQATT, SNEGSKA (reference sequence). The CDR3 sequence is 16 residues long. This CDR3 reads CSAHILAGGGADTQYF. DNA of the CDR3: TGCAGTGCTCATATATTAGCGGGAGGCGGGGCAGATACGCAGTATTTT.

This clonotype was picked up many times. The chain is built from TRBV4-3 and TRBJ2-7; perhaps D is TRBD1 or TRBD2 (5 bases each). Germline assignment: CDR1 LGHNA and CDR2 YSLEER. V was shortened by 1 base and J by 5 bases, with 18 bases between the two germline ends. The CDR3 contains 16 residues. The CDR3, as DNA: TGCGCCAGCAGCCAAGTATCCGGGACGTCGGGAAACGAGCAGTACTTC. This encodes CASSQVSGTSGNEQYF.

Many counts were recorded for this clonotype. The V gene is TRBV12-3 or TRBV12-4, the J gene TRBJ1-2; D is unclear. V lost 5 bases, J lost 8 bases, and 9 bases lay in between. This CDR3 contains 11 residues. CDR3 nucleotide sequence: TGTGCCAGCAGTCCTCTGAGCGGCTACACCTTC. Its protein product is CASSPLSGYTF.

This clonotype came up a few times. This may arise from a read error, as a much more abundant clone is one base away. This rearrangement joins TRBV28 to TRBJ2-7; no clear D. This CDR3 is 12 amino acids long. The germline CDR1 and CDR2 sequences are MDHEN and SYDVKM. CDR3 region: CANSLSWDEQYF. The DNA for the CDR3 is TGTGCCAACAGTTTATCTTGGGACGAGCAGTACTTC.

The chain uses TRBV12-3 or TRBV12-4 and TRBJ1-1, with D unresolved. Trimming took 6 bases from V and 0 from J, leaving 11 bases between them. This CDR3 is 14 amino acids long. The CDR3 loop reads CASSITGVNTEAFF. The CDR3 coding sequence is TGTGCCAGCAGCATCACGGGAGTGAACACTGAAGCTTTCTTT.

Remarks on this clonotype: Just one base apart from a much larger clone, this may be a read error. The chain combines TRBV18 with TRBJ2-1; TRBD2 is a possible D gene (5 bases). The CDR3 length is 14 residues. CDR1 KGHSH and CDR2 LQKENI come from the germline V gene. CDR3 loop: CASLPPAGYNEQFF. CDR3 bases: TGTGCCAGCTTACCACCTGCGGGCTACAATGAGCAGTTCTTC. The entire variable domain, with the rest obtained from reference TRBV18 and TRBJ2-1, is as follows: NAGVMQNPRHLVRRRGQEARLRCSPMKGHSHVYWYRQLPEEGLKFMVYLQKENIIDESGMPKERFSAEFPKEGPSILRIQQVVRGDSAAYFCASLPPAGYNEQFFGPGTRLTVL.

This clonotype was recorded at least ten times. V usage is TRBV11-2 and J usage is TRBJ2-7; D unclear. Trimming stripped 0 bases from V and 6 bases from J, with 12 bases between. CDR1 and CDR2 from the germline V gene are SGHAT and FQNNGV. The CDR3 has 14 residues. CDR3 sequence reads: CASSLEPNYGEQYF. Written as DNA, the CDR3 is TGTGCCAGCAGCTTAGAGCCAAACTACGGCGAGCAGTACTTC.

In its sample, this clonotype was seen many times. The chain uses TRBV27 and TRBJ2-1; D perhaps matches TRBD2 (6 bases). The germline V and J ends were trimmed by 0 bases and 5 bases, with 14 bases remaining between them. In germline, CDR1 is MNHEY, CDR2 SMNVEV (reference sequence). The CDR3 spans 16 residues. The CDR3 DNA reads as TGTGCCAGCAGTTTATCCGCGGGACGGGGAAACAATGAGCAGTTCTTC. It translates to CASSLSAGRGNNEQFF.

This clonotype was recorded many times. This rearrangement joins TRBV5-1 to TRBJ2-5; D may be TRBD1 (5 bases). V was trimmed by 0 bases and J by 4 bases, leaving 16 bases between them. The CDR3 loop spans 16 amino acids. Germline CDR1 SGHRS, CDR2 YFSETQ. DNA for the CDR3: TGCGCCAGCAGCTTGGAGGGGAAATTCATGGGAGAGACCCAGTACTTC. It yields the protein CASSLEGKFMGETQYF. Complete variable domain (other parts from reference TRBV5-1 and TRBJ2-5): KAGVTQTPRYLIKTRGQQVTLSCSPISGHRSVSWYQQTPGQGLQFLFEYFSETQRNKGNFPGRFSGRQFSNSRSEMNVSTLELGDSALYLCASSLEGKFMGETQYFGPGTRLLVL.

The chain links TRBV7-2 to TRBJ2-7, with D perhaps TRBD1 (7 bases). Germline V gene data show CDR1 as SGHTA and CDR2 as FQGNSA. Trimming stripped 6 bases from V and 9 bases from J, with 18 bases between. The CDR3 is 13 residues long. CDR3 region: CASSIGRGVRQYF. As DNA, the CDR3 is TGTGCCAGCAGTATCGGCAGGGGGGTAAGGCAGTACTTC.

Only a few counts were recorded for this clonotype. V gene TRBV6-2 or TRBV6-3 combines with J gene TRBJ2-5; TRBD1 is a possible D gene (5 bases). Germline CDR1 is MNHEY and CDR2 is SVGEGT. With 6 bases removed from V and 4 bases from J, the gap between germline ends came to 15 bases. This CDR3 region has 14 residues. The CDR3 region is CASRPLRTRETQYF. The CDR3, as DNA: TGTGCCAGCAGACCTCTACGGACACGAGAGACCCAGTACTTC.

This clonotype has at least ten counts. V and J are TRBV10-1 and TRBJ2-3, with a weak D call TRBD2 (5 bases). Germline V gene data show CDR1 as WNHNN and CDR2 as SYGVQD (reference sequence). The CDR3 loop spans 16 amino acids. Trimming removed 3 bases from V and 0 bases from J, with 13 bases in between. The CDR3 DNA follows: TGCGCCAGCAGTGACCGCCAGCGGAGAAGCACAGATACGCAGTATTTT. Protein product: CASSDRQRRSTDTQYF.

Many counts were recorded for this clonotype. The rearrangement links TRBV28 to TRBJ2-1; TRBD2 agrees at 8 bases. Germline V gene data show CDR1 as MDHEN and CDR2 as SYDVKM. The CDR3 covers 15 residues. The V and J ends lost 6 bases and 9 bases, in that order; junction bases with no gene match: 13. This chain's CDR3 is CASSTSAGGAFEQFF. The DNA for the CDR3 is TGTGCCAGCAGCACTTCGGCGGGGGGAGCTTTTGAGCAGTTCTTC.

The chain links TRBV20-1 to TRBJ1-1, with D possibly matching TRBD1 (5 bases). Looked up from germline, CDR1 is DFQATT and CDR2 is SNEGSKA (reference sequence). There are 13 residues in the CDR3. With 6 bases removed from V and 3 bases from J, the gap between germline ends came to 14 bases. CDR3 residues: CSAGGGMDTEAFF. DNA of the CDR3: TGCAGTGCGGGTGGGGGGATGGACACTGAAGCTTTCTTT.